These T cell receptor beta chains were read from a single sample in a study of T cell responses to AZD1222 COVID-19 vaccine. Assay used: immunoSEQ multiplex PCR; TCRdb lists only in-frame clones, some missing. The data hold about 210,000 clones, with around 94% observed a single time. Here the sequenced sample was peripheral blood, taken 28 days after the second dose of the MenACWY control vaccine. These receptors were collected from an adult who received the MenACWY meningococcal vaccine as a control. Each CDR3 is given with its conserved first and last residue. Fields, in order: CDR3 DNA, CDR3 protein, clone size, V gene, D gene, J gene. D genes are given only for firm matches. Part of the rows lack a size; the others show once, few, many or a class for expanded clones.

CDR3 DNA: TGTGCCAGCAGCTCGGGGCCGGGGAACACCGGGGAGCTGTTTTTT; CDR3 protein: CASSSGPGNTGELFF; clone size: .; V gene: TRBV13; D gene: .; J gene: TRBJ2-2
CDR3 DNA: TGTGCCAGCAAAGATCCAGGGGAAGCCTACGAGCAGTACTTC; CDR3 protein: CASKDPGEAYEQYF; clone size: .; V gene: TRBV28; D gene: .; J gene: TRBJ2-7
CDR3 DNA: TGTGCCAGCAGTCCCCCCGGGACGGCTACTGGAAACACCATATATTTT; CDR3 protein: CASSPPGTATGNTIYF; clone size: .; V gene: TRBV28; D gene: .; J gene: TRBJ1-3
CDR3 DNA: TGTGCCAGCAGTGACTCCCCCTACAATGAGCAGTTCTTC; CDR3 protein: CASSDSPYNEQFF; clone size: .; V gene: TRBV6-4; D gene: .; J gene: TRBJ2-1
CDR3 DNA: TGTGCCAGCAGCGTAGGTTCAGCCAAAAACATTCAGTACTTC; CDR3 protein: CASSVGSAKNIQYF; clone size: .; V gene: TRBV7-2; D gene: .; J gene: TRBJ2-4
CDR3 DNA: TGTGCCAGCTCTGGACTAGGGGTCTCCTACGAGCAGTACTTC; CDR3 protein: CASSGLGVSYEQYF; clone size: .; V gene: TRBV18; D gene: TRBD2; J gene: TRBJ2-7
CDR3 DNA: TGTGCCACCAGCTCCCGGACAGGGGGGACAGACACCATATATTTT; CDR3 protein: CATSSRTGGTDTIYF; clone size: .; V gene: TRBV15; D gene: TRBD1; J gene: TRBJ1-3
CDR3 DNA: TGTGCCAGCAGTTTAGGCCCGGGGAGCAATCAGCCCCAGCATTTT; CDR3 protein: CASSLGPGSNQPQHF; clone size: .; V gene: TRBV27; D gene: .; J gene: TRBJ1-5
CDR3 DNA: TGTGCCAGCAGTTTATCTGGCCGACTAGCGGGGGCAGATACGCAGTATTTT; CDR3 protein: CASSLSGRLAGADTQYF; clone size: .; V gene: TRBV27; D gene: TRBD2; J gene: TRBJ2-3
CDR3 DNA: TGTGCCAGCAGTAACGCCGCGTTTTGGGGGGATTCACCCCTCCACTTT; CDR3 protein: CASSNAAFWGDSPLHF; clone size: once; V gene: TRBV6-2/TRBV6-3; D gene: .; J gene: TRBJ1-6
CDR3 DNA: TGTGCCAGCAGTGGTCTGAGGGGGCCAGGTCGGGCCCCTAATTCACCCCTCCACTTT; CDR3 protein: CASSGLRGPGRAPNSPLHF; clone size: .; V gene: TRBV2; D gene: TRBD1; J gene: TRBJ1-6
CDR3 DNA: TGCGCCAGCAGCTCCGGGACAGGGCTCCCCAATGAGCAGTTCTTC; CDR3 protein: CASSSGTGLPNEQFF; clone size: .; V gene: TRBV4-3; D gene: TRBD1; J gene: TRBJ2-1
CDR3 DNA: TGTGCCAGCAGCGTAGACGATAGCACAGATACGCAGTATTTT; CDR3 protein: CASSVDDSTDTQYF; clone size: .; V gene: TRBV9; D gene: .; J gene: TRBJ2-3
CDR3 DNA: TGTGCCAGCAGCTCCGACTTCGGTCAGCCCCAGCATTTT; CDR3 protein: CASSSDFGQPQHF; clone size: .; V gene: TRBV6-5; D gene: .; J gene: TRBJ1-5
CDR3 DNA: TGTGCCAGCAGCCCAACAGGGTCTTACGAGCAGTACTTC; CDR3 protein: CASSPTGSYEQYF; clone size: .; V gene: TRBV4-2; D gene: .; J gene: TRBJ2-7
CDR3 DNA: TGTGCCAGCAGCCCGGGACTAGCGGGGGGCCGAGGGCAAGAGACCCAGTACTTC; CDR3 protein: CASSPGLAGGRGQETQYF; clone size: .; V gene: TRBV5-4; D gene: TRBD2; J gene: TRBJ2-5
CDR3 DNA: TGTGCCATCAGAGCTAGGGGGCCCGGGAGGAGGAGCACCGGGGAGCTGTTTTTT; CDR3 protein: CAIRARGPGRRSTGELFF; clone size: once; V gene: TRBV10-3; D gene: .; J gene: TRBJ2-2
CDR3 DNA: TGTGCCAGTAGTATAGTGACTAGCGGGGGCACCGGGGAGCTGTTTTTT; CDR3 protein: CASSIVTSGGTGELFF; clone size: .; V gene: TRBV19; D gene: TRBD2; J gene: TRBJ2-2
CDR3 DNA: TGCGCCAGCAGCCAAGAGACTAGCGGTGAGCAGTTCTTC; CDR3 protein: CASSQETSGEQFF; clone size: .; V gene: TRBV4-3; D gene: TRBD2; J gene: TRBJ2-1
CDR3 DNA: TGTGCCTGGAGTCCCGGGGCAGGGGAAGCTTTCTTT; CDR3 protein: CAWSPGAGEAFF; clone size: .; V gene: TRBV30; D gene: .; J gene: TRBJ1-1
CDR3 DNA: TGTGCCATCAGAGTCGACAGGGGTAATGAGCAGTTCTTC; CDR3 protein: CAIRVDRGNEQFF; clone size: .; V gene: TRBV10-3; D gene: TRBD1; J gene: TRBJ2-1
CDR3 DNA: TGTGCCAGCAGCAGTATCACCGGGGAGCTGTTTTTT; CDR3 protein: CASSSITGELFF; clone size: .; V gene: TRBV28; D gene: .; J gene: TRBJ2-2
CDR3 DNA: TGTGCCAGCAGCGGGCGGACAGGGAGGTTTGATGAAAAACTGTTTTTT; CDR3 protein: CASSGRTGRFDEKLFF; clone size: .; V gene: TRBV21-1; D gene: .; J gene: TRBJ1-4
CDR3 DNA: TGTGCCAGCAGCCCCCCGGGCGGGGGATACAATGAGCAGTTCTTC; CDR3 protein: CASSPPGGGYNEQFF; clone size: .; V gene: TRBV7-2; D gene: TRBD2; J gene: TRBJ2-1
CDR3 DNA: TGTGCCAGCAGCAGGCCGGGATCTTCACGAGAGCAGTACTTC; CDR3 protein: CASSRPGSSREQYF; clone size: once; V gene: TRBV11-1; D gene: .; J gene: TRBJ2-7
CDR3 DNA: TGTGCCAGCAGCTTAGGGGTGTCTGGAAACACCATATATTTT; CDR3 protein: CASSLGVSGNTIYF; clone size: .; V gene: TRBV7-9; D gene: .; J gene: TRBJ1-3
CDR3 DNA: TGTGCCAGCAGCTTAGCAGGGGGGTTGACGAGATACAATGAGCAGTTCTTC; CDR3 protein: CASSLAGGLTRYNEQFF; clone size: .; V gene: TRBV7-9; D gene: .; J gene: TRBJ2-1
CDR3 DNA: TGTGCCAGCAGTTTGATACAGGGGAGTGGTGGCTACACCTTC; CDR3 protein: CASSLIQGSGGYTF; clone size: .; V gene: TRBV27; D gene: TRBD1; J gene: TRBJ1-2
CDR3 DNA: TGTGCCAGTTCGGGGAGCGGGGGACACGACGAGCAGTACTTC; CDR3 protein: CASSGSGGHDEQYF; clone size: .; V gene: TRBV5-4; D gene: TRBD2; J gene: TRBJ2-7
CDR3 DNA: TGCGCCAGCAGCTTGGTAGGCGGGACTCCCTACGAGCAGTACTTC; CDR3 protein: CASSLVGGTPYEQYF; clone size: .; V gene: TRBV5-1; D gene: .; J gene: TRBJ2-7
CDR3 DNA: TGTGCCAGTATAAGGGATATCGGTTCACCCCTCCACTTT; CDR3 protein: CASIRDIGSPLHF; clone size: .; V gene: TRBV2; D gene: .; J gene: TRBJ1-6
CDR3 DNA: TGTGCCAGCAGCCAAGGGACAGCCCTCGAAGCTTTCTTT; CDR3 protein: CASSQGTALEAFF; clone size: .; V gene: TRBV5-4; D gene: TRBD1; J gene: TRBJ1-1
CDR3 DNA: TGTGCCGATTCACTGGGCGGGAGTTACGAGCAGTACTTC; CDR3 protein: CADSLGGSYEQYF; clone size: .; V gene: TRBV28; D gene: TRBD2; J gene: TRBJ2-7
CDR3 DNA: TGTGCCAGCATGGGGCGGCCCCAGCATTTT; CDR3 protein: CASMGRPQHF; clone size: .; V gene: TRBV27; D gene: .; J gene: TRBJ1-5
CDR3 DNA: TGTGCCAGCAGCTTATCTCCCGGGACAGGGGGCCGGAATGAGCAGTTCTTC; CDR3 protein: CASSLSPGTGGRNEQFF; clone size: .; V gene: TRBV7-3; D gene: TRBD1; J gene: TRBJ2-1
CDR3 DNA: TGTGCCAGCAGCCAAGAGCAGGGGCGCGGTGGCTACACCTTC; CDR3 protein: CASSQEQGRGGYTF; clone size: .; V gene: TRBV3-1/TRBV3-2; D gene: .; J gene: TRBJ1-2
CDR3 DNA: TGTGCCAGCAGGGTAGCGGGAGGCTACGAGCAGTACTTC; CDR3 protein: CASRVAGGYEQYF; clone size: .; V gene: TRBV27; D gene: TRBD2; J gene: TRBJ2-7
CDR3 DNA: TGTGCCAGCACCGGGGGCTACACCTTC; CDR3 protein: CASTGGYTF; clone size: .; V gene: TRBV27; D gene: .; J gene: TRBJ1-2
CDR3 DNA: TGCAGCGTCAGAGGGGCAGGGAGGGGTGAAAAACTGTTTTTT; CDR3 protein: CSVRGAGRGEKLFF; clone size: once; V gene: TRBV29-1; D gene: .; J gene: TRBJ1-4
CDR3 DNA: TGTGCCAGCAGTTACTCGGGGGGACCTGAAGCTTTCTTT; CDR3 protein: CASSYSGGPEAFF; clone size: .; V gene: TRBV6-5; D gene: .; J gene: TRBJ1-1
CDR3 DNA: TGTGCCAGTAGTGGCCCCGGGCAGAGGGGGACCCAGTACTTC; CDR3 protein: CASSGPGQRGTQYF; clone size: .; V gene: TRBV19; D gene: .; J gene: TRBJ2-5
CDR3 DNA: TGTGCCAGCAGCCCCCTGAACACTGAAGCTTTCTTT; CDR3 protein: CASSPLNTEAFF; clone size: .; V gene: TRBV7-9; D gene: .; J gene: TRBJ1-1
CDR3 DNA: TGTGCCAGCAGTATCTCACAGGGTGACCATCAGCCCCAGCATTTT; CDR3 protein: CASSISQGDHQPQHF; clone size: .; V gene: TRBV28; D gene: .; J gene: TRBJ1-5
CDR3 DNA: TGTGCCAGCAGTCGGAACAGGGCAACTAATGAAAAACTGTTTTTT; CDR3 protein: CASSRNRATNEKLFF; clone size: .; V gene: TRBV6-2/TRBV6-3; D gene: .; J gene: TRBJ1-4
CDR3 DNA: TGTGCCAGCAGCTTGGACGCGTCTAGGAACTACAATGAGCAGTTCTTC; CDR3 protein: CASSLDASRNYNEQFF; clone size: .; V gene: TRBV5-8; D gene: .; J gene: TRBJ2-1
CDR3 DNA: TGTGCCAGTAGTATAGGGGTTCAGCCCCAGCATTTT; CDR3 protein: CASSIGVQPQHF; clone size: .; V gene: TRBV19; D gene: .; J gene: TRBJ1-5
CDR3 DNA: TGTGCCAGCAGCTTAAATCAGGGGAGGAACGAGCAGTACTTC; CDR3 protein: CASSLNQGRNEQYF; clone size: .; V gene: TRBV7-9; D gene: .; J gene: TRBJ2-7
CDR3 DNA: TGTGCCAGCAGTTTAAGTCAGGGTTCGAACACCGGGGAGCTGTTTTTT; CDR3 protein: CASSLSQGSNTGELFF; clone size: .; V gene: TRBV28; D gene: .; J gene: TRBJ2-2
CDR3 DNA: TGTGCCAGCAGTGCCGGGACTAGCGGACGAGTGGAGACCCAGTACTTC; CDR3 protein: CASSAGTSGRVETQYF; clone size: .; V gene: TRBV2; D gene: TRBD2; J gene: TRBJ2-5
CDR3 DNA: TGCGCCAGCAGCCAAAGACAGGGGGGATCCTCTGGCTACACCTTC; CDR3 protein: CASSQRQGGSSGYTF; clone size: .; V gene: TRBV5-1; D gene: TRBD1; J gene: TRBJ1-2
CDR3 DNA: TGCAGCGTTGTAGGGCTAGCGGGACAGTACTACGAGCAGTACTTC; CDR3 protein: CSVVGLAGQYYEQYF; clone size: .; V gene: TRBV29-1; D gene: TRBD2; J gene: TRBJ2-7
CDR3 DNA: TGTGCCAGCGGTGACAGGGCTGGCTACACCTTC; CDR3 protein: CASGDRAGYTF; clone size: once; V gene: TRBV27; D gene: TRBD1; J gene: TRBJ1-2
CDR3 DNA: TGCGCCAGCAGCCTAGGTGGGGTGGACACAGATACGCAGTATTTT; CDR3 protein: CASSLGGVDTDTQYF; clone size: .; V gene: TRBV5-1; D gene: .; J gene: TRBJ2-3
CDR3 DNA: TGTGCCAGCAGCATTAGCGCAGGCCCCTACAATGAGCAGTTCTTC; CDR3 protein: CASSISAGPYNEQFF; clone size: .; V gene: TRBV7-8; D gene: .; J gene: TRBJ2-1
CDR3 DNA: TGTGCCAGCAGCGTAGAAGGGACAGGGGGCTTCTACGAGCAGTACTTC; CDR3 protein: CASSVEGTGGFYEQYF; clone size: .; V gene: TRBV9; D gene: TRBD1; J gene: TRBJ2-7
CDR3 DNA: TGTGCCAGCAGCCCCCAGGACAGCTCTGGAAACACCATATATTTT; CDR3 protein: CASSPQDSSGNTIYF; clone size: .; V gene: TRBV9; D gene: .; J gene: TRBJ1-3
CDR3 DNA: TGTGCCAGGCAGCCACCGGGACAGCGGCTTTCACCCCTCCACTTT; CDR3 protein: CARQPPGQRLSPLHF; clone size: few; V gene: TRBV2; D gene: TRBD1; J gene: TRBJ1-6